This T cell receptor beta chain was captured in a study of shared clonotypes between healthy human individuals. In the case of this clone: A single base separates this from a much larger clone, so it may be a read error.

It was across several immunoSEQ plates that each subset's genomic DNA was evenly split. Sequencing used immunoSEQ multiplex PCR; TCRdb keeps in-frame clones, though not all of them. The sample lists approximately 500,000 clones, around 79% occurring once. The CDR3 runs to 13 residues. Germline V gene data show CDR1 as MDHEN and CDR2 as SYDVKM. Trimming removed 1 base from V and 1 base from J, with 4 bases in between. This receptor was taken from a woman aged 40 to 50 in good health. Some clones in this sample may be carry-over from other donors' samples. The V gene is TRBV28, the J gene TRBJ1-1, with unresolved D. What was sequenced was PBMCs. CDR3 residues: CASSLSANTEAFF. In DNA form, the CDR3 reads TGTGCCAGCAGTTTATCTGCGAACACTGAAGCTTTCTTT.